This TCR beta chain was sequenced during a study of blood T cell repertoires in COVID-19. Germline loops: CDR1 WNHNN, CDR2 SYGVQD (reference sequence). J lost 6 bases, V lost 2 bases, and 4 bases had no gene match. CDR3 length equals 16 residues. Libraries were prepared by immunoSEQ multiplex PCR; TCRdb keeps only in-frame clonotypes and omits some of them. The sample consists of about 140,000 clones, 84% of them appearing once. Sequencing used PBMCs or T cells enriched from blood (not recorded which). The chain carries TRBV10-1 and TRBJ2-2, with 12 bases that match TRBD2. The clonotype comes from a woman aged 18-29 years who had been exposed to COVID-19. CDR3 nucleotides: TGCGCCAGCAGTGAGCGACTAGCGGGAGTAGCCGGGGAGCTGTTTTTT. Translated: CASSERLAGVAGELFF.